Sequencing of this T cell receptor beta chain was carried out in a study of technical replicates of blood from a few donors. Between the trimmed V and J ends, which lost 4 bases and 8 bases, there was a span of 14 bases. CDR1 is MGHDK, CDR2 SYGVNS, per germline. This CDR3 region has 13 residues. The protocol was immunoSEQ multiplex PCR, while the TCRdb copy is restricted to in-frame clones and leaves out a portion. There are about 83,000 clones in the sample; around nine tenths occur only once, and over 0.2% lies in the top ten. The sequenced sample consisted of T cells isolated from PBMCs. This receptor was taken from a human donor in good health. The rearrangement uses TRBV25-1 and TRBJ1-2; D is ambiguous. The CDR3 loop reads CASSAVSGRGYTF. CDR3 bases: TGTGCCAGCAGTGCAGTCTCTGGGCGCGGCTACACCTTC.